This is a list of T cell receptor beta chains from one sample in a study of blood T cell repertoires in COVID-19. The method was immunoSEQ multiplex PCR; TCRdb's version includes in-frame clones alone and lacks a portion of them. The data hold about 80,000 clones, with around 80% observed a single time. Sample: peripheral blood. All receptors derive from a woman aged 80 or over with acute or convalescent COVID-19. Both conserved end residues are part of each CDR3. The order of the fields is clone size, D gene, J gene, V gene, CDR3 protein, CDR3 DNA. The D gene is left open where the match is weak. Only part of the rows carry a size: once, few, many, or a class if the clone is expanded.

>NA|NA|TRBJ1-2|TRBV2
CASSDPGLGYTF
TGTGCCAGCAGTGATCCGGGACTTGGCTACACCTTC
>NA|NA|TRBJ2-1|TRBV3-1/TRBV3-2
CASSQGTGAYNEQFF
TGTGCCAGCAGCCAAGGGACTGGCGCCTACAATGAGCAGTTCTTC
>NA|TRBD1|TRBJ2-5|TRBV19
CASSSPGQQETQYF
TGTGCCAGTAGTTCACCGGGACAGCAAGAGACCCAGTACTTC
>NA|NA|TRBJ1-1|TRBV10-3
CAISESMGRNTEAFF
TGTGCCATCAGTGAGTCGATGGGCAGGAACACTGAAGCTTTCTTT
>NA|TRBD2|TRBJ2-5|TRBV3-1/TRBV3-2
CASSLGIAGAETQYF
TGTGCCAGCAGCCTGGGAATAGCGGGGGCGGAGACCCAGTACTTC
>NA|NA|TRBJ1-5|TRBV5-1
CASSLAGVSNQPQHF
TGCGCCAGCAGCTTGGCAGGGGTAAGCAATCAGCCCCAGCATTTT
>NA|NA|TRBJ2-1|TRBV7-2
CASSRSRGTYNEQFF
TGTGCCAGCAGCCGCAGCCGGGGTACCTACAATGAGCAGTTCTTC
>few|TRBD1|TRBJ2-1|TRBV19
CASSFRDSYNEQFF
TGTGCCAGTAGTTTCCGGGACAGCTACAATGAGCAGTTCTTC
>NA|NA|TRBJ1-5|TRBV25-1
CASSASGSNQPQHF
TGTGCCAGCAGTGCCTCAGGCTCCAATCAGCCCCAGCATTTT
>once|NA|TRBJ2-7|TRBV6-5
CASSLTGPYEQYF
TGTGCCAGCAGTTTGACAGGACCCTACGAGCAGTACTTC
>NA|TRBD2|TRBJ2-3|TRBV3-1/TRBV3-2
CASSYTGLAGSTDTQYF
TGTGCCAGCAGCTATACGGGACTAGCGGGAAGCACAGATACGCAGTATTTT
>NA|TRBD2|TRBJ2-3|TRBV3-1/TRBV3-2
CASSQDRLAGATDTQYF
TGTGCCAGCAGCCAAGATAGGCTAGCGGGCGCAACAGATACGCAGTATTTT
>NA|TRBD1|TRBJ1-2|TRBV5-6
CASKLNRDRGLYYGYTF
TGTGCCAGCAAACTGAACCGGGACAGGGGGCTTTACTATGGCTACACCTTC
>NA|NA|TRBJ1-1|TRBV3-1/TRBV3-2
CASSQDGGGKSAFF
TGTGCCAGCAGCCAAGATGGTGGCGGGAAGTCGGCTTTCTTT
>NA|NA|TRBJ1-2|TRBV12-3/TRBV12-4
CASSPGGYGYTF
TGTGCCAGCAGCCCGGGGGGCTATGGCTACACCTTC
>NA|NA|TRBJ1-1|TRBV4-3
CASSQGLGPAEAFF
TGCGCCAGCAGCCAAGGTTTGGGGCCGGCTGAAGCTTTCTTT
>NA|NA|TRBJ2-1|TRBV25-1
CASTTTYNEQFF
TGTGCCAGCACCACAACCTACAATGAGCAGTTCTTC
>NA|NA|TRBJ2-2|TRBV5-4
CASSVKGVGTGELFF
TGTGCCAGCAGCGTAAAGGGGGTCGGAACCGGGGAGCTGTTTTTT
>NA|NA|TRBJ2-7|TRBV14
CASSQQGFGEQYF
TGTGCCAGCAGCCAACAGGGTTTCGGCGAGCAGTACTTC
>NA|NA|TRBJ2-7|TRBV18
CASSPNSGAYEQYF
TGTGCCAGCTCACCGAACAGCGGAGCCTACGAGCAGTACTTC
>NA|NA|TRBJ1-4|TRBV3-1/TRBV3-2
CASSQGSRQSNEKLFF
TGTGCCAGCAGCCAAGGTTCGAGACAGTCTAATGAAAAACTGTTTTTT
>NA|NA|TRBJ1-2|TRBV21-1
CASSKNFRCGYTF
TGTGCCAGCAGCAAAAATTTCAGATGTGGCTACACCTTC
>NA|TRBD2|TRBJ2-1|TRBV7-3
CASSPTSGGADEQFF
TGTGCCAGCAGCCCGACTAGCGGGGGGGCGGATGAGCAGTTCTTC
>NA|NA|TRBJ1-5|TRBV19
CASSIVGQGRGSNQPQHF
TGTGCCAGTAGTATAGTCGGGCAGGGGAGGGGCAGCAATCAGCCCCAGCATTTT
>NA|NA|TRBJ1-2|TRBV5-1
CASSGGTARGYGYTF
TGCGCCAGCAGCGGAGGGACGGCGAGGGGCTATGGCTACACCTTC
>NA|TRBD1|TRBJ2-2|TRBV7-7
CASSLLPGGYTGELFF
TGTGCTAGCAGCTTACTGCCAGGGGGCTACACCGGGGAGCTGTTTTTT
>few|NA|TRBJ1-4|TRBV9
CASTPSPGDEKLFF
TGTGCCAGCACCCCCAGTCCGGGGGATGAAAAACTGTTTTTT
>once|TRBD1|TRBJ2-7|TRBV28
CASKKTGGNHEQYF
TGTGCCAGCAAGAAGACAGGGGGCAATCACGAGCAGTACTTC
>NA|NA|TRBJ1-2|TRBV27
CASSYRLSNYGYTF
TGTGCCAGCAGTTACAGGCTATCTAACTATGGCTACACCTTC
>NA|TRBD1|TRBJ2-7|TRBV6-5
CASRGTGGEQYF
TGTGCCAGCAGGGGCACAGGGGGCGAGCAGTACTTC
>NA|NA|TRBJ2-5|TRBV7-2
CASSHGTNKETQYF
TGTGCCAGCAGCCACGGGACAAATAAAGAGACCCAGTACTTC
>NA|TRBD1|TRBJ1-2|TRBV5-6
CASSLGTGGLIPYGYTF
TGTGCCAGCAGCTTGGGGACAGGGGGCCTAATTCCCTATGGCTACACCTTC
>once|TRBD1|TRBJ1-2|TRBV19
CASSSTGAQVYGYTF
TGTGCCAGTAGCTCGACAGGGGCGCAGGTCTATGGCTACACCTTC
>once|TRBD2|TRBJ2-2|TRBV6-1
CASSGLIGGGAGTGELFF
TGTGCCAGCAGTGGTTTGATCGGCGGGGGGGCCGGTACCGGGGAGCTGTTTTTT
>NA|NA|TRBJ2-2|TRBV7-9
CASSLGQYTGELFF
TGTGCCAGCAGCTTAGGACAGTACACCGGGGAGCTGTTTTTT
>NA|TRBD1|TRBJ2-2|TRBV19
CASTTSGQGNTGELFF
TGTGCCAGTACCACCTCGGGACAGGGGAACACCGGGGAGCTGTTTTTT
>NA|TRBD1|TRBJ2-7|TRBV28
CASSSLGTGGIYEQYF
TGTGCCAGCAGCAGTCTAGGGACAGGGGGTATCTACGAGCAGTACTTC
>NA|NA|TRBJ2-3|TRBV30
CAWGGDTRPDTQYF
TGTGCCTGGGGGGGGGACACTCGGCCCGATACGCAGTATTTT